In this sample, the clone carrying this T cell receptor (beta chain) turned up a few times. Germline V gives CDR1 SEHNR, CDR2 FQNEAQ (reference sequence). J gave up 4 bases and V 0 bases, and 12 bases lay outside the gene matches. There are 18 residues in the CDR3. As handled by the study authors: Reference gene primer amplification gave nucleated cell count estimates. Measured with immunoSEQ multiplex PCR; TCRdb has only the in-frame clones, and not every one. V and J calls and clone size follow that table, whereas D and trimming were derived from the DNA. Of 250,000 to 300,000 clones in the sample, approximately 90% are singletons; the top ten hold 2% to 2.5%. This record comes from a study of blood T cell repertoires in COVID-19. Study as a whole: Researchers got acute and convalescent COVID-19 samples from the United States, Italy and Spain. Sources were T cells, B-cell-depleted T cells, or PBMCs; the material itself was cDNA or gDNA.

The chain combines TRBV7-9 with TRBJ2-3; 8 bases fit TRBD1. This sequence originates from a woman in her fifties or sixties who had recovered from COVID-19. The sequencing input was peripheral blood. Here the CDR3 DNA reads TGTGCCAGCAGCTTAGCCTCCGGACAGGGTGTGGTTGCAGATACGCAGTATTTT. Encoded protein: CASSLASGQGVVADTQYF.